Listed here are 12 T cell receptor beta chains from one sample, sequenced in a study of cytomegalovirus exposure and HLA in healthy donors. The PCR ran on 60 Vbeta and 13 Jbeta primers. The repertoire was sequenced with immunoSEQ multiplex PCR; TCRdb's copy has only in-frame clones and lacks some. The data hold roughly 150,000 clones, with over 80% observed a single time. Sequencing was performed on PBMCs. The receptors stem from a male donor in good health and CMV-seronegative.

This clone was observed a single time. This chain joins TRBV5-1 and TRBJ2-7, with TRBD1 matching 11 bases. Per the germline V gene, CDR1 is SGHRS and CDR2 is YFSETQ. The CDR3 totals 16 residues. V lost 0 bases and J lost 3; bases outside the gene matches: 5. CDR3 nucleotides: TGCGCCAGCAGCTTGGTTGTCGGGACAGGGGGCTACGAGCAGTACTTC. Protein sequence: CASSLVVGTGGYEQYF. The full variable domain, completed using reference TRBV5-1 and TRBJ2-7, is KAGVTQTPRYLIKTRGQQVTLSCSPISGHRSVSWYQQTPGQGLQFLFEYFSETQRNKGNFPGRFSGRQFSNSRSEMNVSTLELGDSALYLCASSLVVGTGGYEQYFGPGTRLTVT.

The chain combines TRBV15 with TRBJ2-5, with TRBD2 matching 12 bases. V shed 3 bases and J 9 bases; nucleotides not matched to a gene: 11. The length of the CDR3 is 16 residues. Germline V gene sequence: CDR1 LNHNV, CDR2 YYDKDF (reference sequence). CDR3 in amino acids: CATSRVVTSGGVSQYF. The CDR3 region has the DNA TGTGCCACCAGCAGGGTTGTGACTAGCGGGGGCGTCTCCCAGTACTTC.

The chain combines TRBV30 with TRBJ2-2, with 8 bases lining up with TRBD1. Trimming at V came to 5 bases and at J to 7 bases, leaving 6 bases not matched to a gene. This CDR3 has 13 amino acids. Germline CDR1 reads GTSNPN; CDR2 reads SVGIG (reference sequence). The CDR3 reads CAWRPRGHGELFF. CDR3 sequence (DNA): TGTGCCTGGCGTCCCAGGGGGCACGGGGAGCTGTTTTTT.

The V gene is TRBV6-5, the J gene TRBJ1-6, with no clear D. V lost 8 bases to trimming and J lost 4 bases, with 12 bases between them. Germline values: CDR1 MNHEY, CDR2 SVGAGI. The CDR3 is 14 amino acids. The CDR3: CASGSQSYNSPLHF. The DNA of the CDR3 is TGTGCCAGCGGTTCACAGTCTTATAATTCACCCCTCCACTTT.

The chain links TRBV5-4 to TRBJ1-1; TRBD1 agrees at 12 bases. Losses at the gene ends were 5 bases for V and 5 bases for J; bases not matched to a gene: 7. This CDR3 is 15 amino acids long. The V gene's germline CDR1 is SGHNT and CDR2 YYREEE (reference sequence). Written as DNA, the CDR3 is TGTGCCAGCAGTCGAATGGGACAGGGGGCGACTGAAGCTTTCTTT. It codes for CASSRMGQGATEAFF.

This sequence joins TRBV6-1 and TRBJ1-1; D uncertain. V lost 6 bases, J lost 1 base, and 9 bases lay in between. CDR3 length: 13 residues. CDR1 is MNHNS and CDR2 is SASEGT in the germline V gene. CDR3 protein: CASSSHSNTEAFF. As DNA, the CDR3 is TGTGCCAGCAGCTCGCACTCGAACACTGAAGCTTTCTTT.

V usage is TRBV4-1 and J usage is TRBJ1-5, with TRBD1 matching 7 bases. The J segment lost 2 bases and the V segment lost 4 bases, leaving 8 bases of the junction unmatched. The CDR3 is made up of 16 amino acids. Germline values: CDR1 MGHRA, CDR2 YSYEKL. The CDR3 region has the DNA TGCGCCAGCAGCCCCTTCGTCGACAGGGGCAATCAGCCCCAGCATTTT. Protein sequence: CASSPFVDRGNQPQHF.

The gene calls are TRBV18 and TRBJ1-4; D gene unclear. Between the trimmed V and J ends, which lost 3 bases and 11 bases, there was a span of 16 bases. Per the germline V gene, CDR1 is KGHSH and CDR2 is LQKENI. The CDR3 extends over 14 amino acids. CDR3: CASSPATTTGKLFF. CDR3 sequence (DNA): TGTGCCAGCTCACCTGCGACTACCACGGGCAAACTGTTTTTT.

The chain recombines TRBV6-1 with TRBJ1-5; no reliable D call. This CDR3 comprises 13 residues. CDR1 is MNHNS and CDR2 is SASEGT in the germline V gene. V was shortened by 4 bases and J by 5 bases, with 9 bases between the two germline ends. The CDR3 DNA reads TGTGCCAGCAGTGTAGATGAGCATCAGCCCCAGCATTTT. It codes for CASSVDEHQPQHF.

V is TRBV7-9 and J is TRBJ2-1, with D possibly TRBD2 on 7 matching bases. V was trimmed by 5 bases and J by 8 bases, leaving 22 bases between them. The CDR3 runs to 16 residues. The germline V gene encodes CDR1 SEHNR and CDR2 FQNEAQ (reference sequence). The CDR3 spells CASSTRRGGRVYEQFF. CDR3 bases: TGTGCCAGCAGCACCCGGAGGGGGGGACGGGTATATGAGCAGTTCTTC.

This clone has just a few counts. The chain carries TRBV10-3 and TRBJ1-2; 10 bases line up with TRBD1. CDR1 and CDR2 (germline): ENHRY, SYGVKD. The V gene end was trimmed by 7 bases and the J gene end by 6 bases; junction bases not matched to a gene: 5. The CDR3 length is 13 residues. This CDR3 reads CAITTTGGDGYTF. The CDR3 DNA reads as TGTGCCATCACCACGACAGGGGGCGATGGCTACACCTTC.

This clone was observed a few times. This chain connects TRBV5-4 to TRBJ2-5, with TRBD2 identical over 11 bases. This CDR3 region has 14 residues. Per the germline V gene, CDR1 is SGHNT and CDR2 is YYREEE (reference sequence). Trimming removed 4 bases from V and 5 bases from J; junction bases left unmatched: 4. The CDR3 nucleotides read TGTGCCAGCAGCCGCGCTAGCGGGGGGGAGACCCAGTACTTC. Translation gives CASSRASGGETQYF. The full variable domain, completed using reference TRBV5-4 and TRBJ2-5, is ETGVTQSPTHLIKTRGQQVTLRCSSQSGHNTVSWYQQALGQGPQFIFQYYREEENGRGNFPPRFSGLQFPNYSSELNVNALELDDSALYLCASSRASGGETQYFGPGTRLLVL.